These 21 T cell receptor beta chains were all obtained from the same sample, sequenced in a study of T cell changes during pregnancy in multiple sclerosis. Using immunoSEQ multiplex PCR, the repertoire was profiled, and TCRdb retains in-frame clones only, with some absent. The sample contains about 40,000 clones, roughly 90% of which appear only once. Sequenced material: CD8+ T cells from peripheral blood mononuclear cells, taken in the first trimester of pregnancy. All receptors come from a female donor with multiple sclerosis, enrolled in a pregnancy study.

The rearrangement links TRBV21-1 to TRBJ2-1; the DNA was not compared with TRBD1, the D call given in the table. TRBV21-1 is flagged as a pseudogene. CDR3 length equals 15 residues. Here the CDR3 DNA reads TGTGCCAGCAGCAAAGTGGGGGCACTCTACAATGAGCAGTTCTTC. Protein: CASSKVGALYNEQFF.

This clone is a singleton in its sample. At the DNA level, this CDR3 is encoded by other sequences in the same sample as well. V is TRBV7-2 and J is TRBJ2-7; D is ambiguous. Germline loops: CDR1 SGHTA, CDR2 FQGNSA. The CDR3 is 12 amino acids. Trimming took 5 bases from V and 0 from J, leaving 5 bases between them. The CDR3 DNA follows: TGTGCCAGCAGCCCCTCCTCCTACGAGCAGTACTTC. Translating gives CASSPSSYEQYF.

The chain couples TRBV7-9 to TRBJ2-3; perhaps TRBD2 as D (5 bases). Trimming cost V 1 base and J 6 bases, with 20 bases left between them. The CDR3 extends over 17 amino acids. Germline CDR1 is SEHNR and CDR2 is FQNEAQ (reference sequence). In DNA, the CDR3 is TGTGCCAGCAGCTTAGGAAGCATAGCGCCTACAGTGGATACGCAGTATTTT. It encodes CASSLGSIAPTVDTQYF.

The chain carries TRBV27 and TRBJ2-3; 7 bases are shared with TRBD2. CDR1 MNHEY and CDR2 SMNVEV come from the germline V gene (reference sequence). The CDR3 runs to 15 residues. Trimming took 3 bases from V and 0 from J; bases not matched to a gene: 3. CDR3 region: CASSLERGSTDTQYF. In DNA, the CDR3 is TGTGCCAGCAGTTTGGAGCGGGGAAGCACAGATACGCAGTATTTT.

The chain employs TRBV5-4 and TRBJ2-5, with D hard to call. Trimming took 4 bases from V and 11 from J, leaving 24 bases between them. Germline values: CDR1 SGHNT, CDR2 YYREEE (reference sequence). The CDR3 has 15 residues. CDR3 sequence: CASSSPGLRIRSQYF. The CDR3 DNA reads as TGTGCCAGCAGCAGCCCCGGTTTGCGGATTCGGTCGCAGTACTTC. Based on the CDR3 plus reference TRBV5-4 and TRBJ2-5, the full variable domain is ETGVTQSPTHLIKTRGQQVTLRCSSQSGHNTVSWYQQALGQGPQFIFQYYREEENGRGNFPPRFSGLQFPNYSSELNVNALELDDSALYLCASSSPGLRIRSQYFGPGTRLLVL.

The V and J genes are TRBV7-2 and TRBJ2-7, with D possibly TRBD1 on 5 matching bases. The germline V gene has CDR1 SGHTA and CDR2 FQGNSA. The CDR3 length is 12 residues. Trimming took off 5 bases at V and 5 bases at J, with 10 bases between the two ends. The CDR3 DNA sequence: TGTGCCAGCAGCATAACAGGTGACGAGCAGTACTTC. Amino acid sequence: CASSITGDEQYF.

V usage is TRBV7-8 and J usage is TRBJ1-1, with TRBD1 identical over 8 bases. The CDR3 length is 16 residues. The germline V gene has CDR1 SGHVS and CDR2 FQNEAQ. V shed 4 bases, J shed 1 base, and the junction held 8 bases outside the gene matches. The CDR3 region has the DNA TGTGCCAGCAGCTCCGTGCCGGACAGGGCGAACACTGAAGCTTTCTTT. This translates into CASSSVPDRANTEAFF.

The V and J genes are TRBV6-5 and TRBJ1-1; D is undetermined. Deletions cut 0 bases from V and 1 base from J, with 6 bases between. Germline-derived CDR1 and CDR2 are MNHEY and SVGAGI. The CDR3 sequence is 14 residues long. The CDR3 DNA reads TGTGCCAGCAGTTACTCGGCAGGGAACACTGAAGCTTTCTTT. Protein sequence: CASSYSAGNTEAFF.

The table lists this clone with a count of one. The chain carries TRBV19 and TRBJ2-7, with TRBD1 identical over 8 bases. This CDR3 region has 14 residues. Per the germline V gene, CDR1 is LNHDA and CDR2 is SQIVND (reference sequence). Germline trimming cut 5 bases from V and 4 bases from J; bases unmatched to any gene: 7. CDR3 coding DNA: TGTGCCAGTAGTGCAGGGGGCGCGGGGTACGAGCAGTACTTC. Translating it yields CASSAGGAGYEQYF.

To note about this clone: No conserved phenylalanine or tryptophan is present at the end of the CDR3, so a read error is the likely explanation. Because the CDR3's place on the DNA is in doubt, the DNA is left out and the CDR3 is given as listed by TCRdb. The V and J genes are TRBV6-1 and TRBJ1-6. Germline CDR1 is MNHNS and CDR2 is SASEGT. Ends included, the CDR3 has 15 residues. CDR3 loop: CASLRAGKIFGWAQS.

This clone was detected only a few times. The chain couples TRBV27 to TRBJ2-1; the D gene is possibly TRBD1 (5 bases). The germline V gene encodes CDR1 MNHEY and CDR2 SMNVEV (reference sequence). This CDR3 has 14 amino acids. Trimming took 7 bases from V and 9 from J, leaving 19 bases between them. This CDR3 reads CASKLGQTGAEQFF. The CDR3 DNA sequence: TGTGCCAGCAAACTGGGGCAGACGGGCGCTGAGCAGTTCTTC.

This chain joins TRBV7-8 and TRBJ1-6; tentatively, D is TRBD1 (5 bases). V was trimmed by 2 bases and J by 5 bases, leaving 13 bases between them. Germline assignment: CDR1 SGHVS and CDR2 FQNEAQ. CDR3 length: 16 residues. The CDR3 loop reads CASSLISRGNNSPLHF. The CDR3 nucleotides are TGTGCCAGCAGCTTAATTTCCCGGGGGAATAATTCACCCCTCCACTTT.

This sequence joins TRBV4-1 and TRBJ2-3; 9 positions agree with TRBD2. CDR3 size: 16 residues. CDR1 MGHRA and CDR2 YSYEKL come from the germline V gene. V dropped 3 bases and J dropped 4; count of bases not matched to a gene: 8. CDR3 coding DNA: TGCGCCAGCAGCCATGTCGCGGGGGGGCCTGCAGATACGCAGTATTTT. Encoded protein: CASSHVAGGPADTQYF.

The genes are TRBV11-2 and TRBJ1-1; TRBD1 might be the D (5 bases). Germline V CDR1 and CDR2: SGHAT, FQNNGV. This CDR3 comprises 12 residues. Trimming removed 1 base from V and 7 bases from J, with 7 bases in between. The CDR3 nucleotides read TGTGCCAGCAGCTTAGCACAGGTTGAAGCTTTCTTT. Its protein is CASSLAQVEAFF.

The chain is built from TRBV14 and TRBJ2-7, with 10 positions matching TRBD1. The junction had 7 bases not matched to a gene; V was cut back by 4 bases and J by 7 bases. Looked up from germline, CDR1 is SGHDN and CDR2 is FVKESK. This CDR3 has 14 amino acids. This CDR3 is CASSPRDRGGEQYF. The DNA of the CDR3 is TGTGCCAGCAGCCCCCGGGACAGGGGAGGGGAGCAGTACTTC.

The V call is TRBV6-6, the J call TRBJ1-1, with TRBD1 identical over 8 bases. Germline assignment: CDR1 MNHNY and CDR2 SVGAGI (reference sequence). The CDR3 totals 13 residues. Trimming cost V 8 bases and J 4 bases; bases outside gene matches: 6. The DNA of the CDR3 is TGTGCCAGCGTCGTACAGGGGGGCACTGAAGCTTTCTTT. It translates to CASVVQGGTEAFF.

This clone was seen just once. The genes are TRBV6-5 and TRBJ1-5; tentatively, D is TRBD1 (5 bases). The V gene lost 2 bases and the J gene lost 4 bases, with 6 bases spanning the gap. Germline V lookup: CDR1 MNHEY, CDR2 SVGAGI. This CDR3 contains 13 residues. In DNA form, the CDR3 reads TGTGCCAGCAGTTACGACAGTAATCAGCCCCAGCATTTT. Translating it yields CASSYDSNQPQHF.

The rearrangement links TRBV6-6 to TRBJ2-2; TRBD2 matches at 8 bases. Germline CDR1 is MNHNY and CDR2 is SVGAGI (reference sequence). The V and J ends lost 2 bases and 7 bases, in that order; junction bases with no gene match: 6. CDR3 length equals 15 residues. The CDR3 is CASSYAGGGIGELFF. The CDR3 bases are TGTGCCAGCAGTTACGCGGGGGGTGGTATCGGGGAGCTGTTTTTT.

The chain has TRBV2 and TRBJ1-1; D ambiguous. Germline values: CDR1 SNHLY, CDR2 FYNNEI. Deletions cut 7 bases from V and 1 base from J, with 13 bases between. The CDR3 length is 14 residues. This CDR3 is CASTWRGENTEAFF. CDR3 DNA sequence: TGTGCCAGCACCTGGAGAGGTGAGAACACTGAAGCTTTCTTT.

This clone was counted a few times. The chain combines TRBV4-1 with TRBJ1-1; 9 bases are shared with TRBD1. The trim removed 7 bases at V and 4 bases at J, leaving 7 bases unmatched. Germline values: CDR1 MGHRA, CDR2 YSYEKL. The CDR3 is 14 amino acids. CDR3 residues: CASTNKQGATEAFF. In DNA form, the CDR3 reads TGCGCCAGCACCAATAAACAGGGGGCCACTGAAGCTTTCTTT.

The V and J genes are TRBV6-5 and TRBJ2-5; tentative D call: TRBD2 (5 bases). This CDR3 region has 13 residues. Trimming pared 2 bases from V and 3 bases from J, leaving 7 bases between. From germline, CDR1 is MNHEY and CDR2 SVGAGI. For the CDR3, the DNA is TGTGCCAGCAGTTACGACGGGGAAGAGACCCAGTACTTC. Residues: CASSYDGEETQYF.